This T cell receptor (beta chain) was profiled in a study of T cells after yellow fever vaccination. Using its own MiXCR run on the 5' RACE reads, TCRdb lists one record per CDR3 protein. The sample consists of 320,000 or so distinct CDR3 sequences, around 8.1% of them appearing once. Germline CDR1 reads SGHRS; CDR2 reads YFSETQ. This CDR3 region has 14 residues. V was cut by 3 bases and J by 4 bases, with 12 bases left in between. As to this clonotype: Its antigen is not identified.

Study-level results: It was a weaker secondary response, yet one that peaked faster, at day 5 versus 15. Clonotype sharing between CD4 and CD8 compartments was small. After the booster, about 95% of CD4 and 75% to 90% of CD8 primary-response clones were re-detected.

The TCR was taken from a man between 18 and 35 years old who received the YFV17D yellow fever vaccine. The specimen was PBMCs, collected around 45 days after the first yellow fever vaccination. The rearrangement joins TRBV5-1 to TRBJ2-3; a possible D gene is TRBD2 (5 bases). DNA for the CDR3: TGCGCCAGCAGCTGGGGTCTAGCCTCAGATACGCAGTATTTT. It specifies CASSWGLASDTQYF. Combining the CDR3 with reference TRBV5-1 and TRBJ2-3 gives the whole variable domain KAGVTQTPRYLIKTRGQQVTLSCSPISGHRSVSWYQQTPGQGLQFLFEYFSETQRNKGNFPGRFSGRQFSNSRSEMNVSTLELGDSALYLCASSWGLASDTQYFGPGTRLTVL.